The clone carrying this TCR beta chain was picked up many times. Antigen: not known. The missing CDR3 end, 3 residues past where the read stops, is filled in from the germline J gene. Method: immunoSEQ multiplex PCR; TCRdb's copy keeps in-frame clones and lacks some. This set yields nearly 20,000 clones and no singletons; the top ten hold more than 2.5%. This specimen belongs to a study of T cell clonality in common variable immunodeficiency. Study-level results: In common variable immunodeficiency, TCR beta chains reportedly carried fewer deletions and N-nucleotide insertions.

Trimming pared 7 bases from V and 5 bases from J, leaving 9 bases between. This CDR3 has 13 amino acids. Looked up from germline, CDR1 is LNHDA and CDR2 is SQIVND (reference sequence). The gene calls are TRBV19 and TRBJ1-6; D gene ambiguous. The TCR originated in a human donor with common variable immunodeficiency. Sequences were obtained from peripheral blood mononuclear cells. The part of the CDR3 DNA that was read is TGTGCCAGTAAATATCAGAATAATTCACCC. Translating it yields CASKYQNNSP. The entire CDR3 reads CASKYQNNSPLHF.